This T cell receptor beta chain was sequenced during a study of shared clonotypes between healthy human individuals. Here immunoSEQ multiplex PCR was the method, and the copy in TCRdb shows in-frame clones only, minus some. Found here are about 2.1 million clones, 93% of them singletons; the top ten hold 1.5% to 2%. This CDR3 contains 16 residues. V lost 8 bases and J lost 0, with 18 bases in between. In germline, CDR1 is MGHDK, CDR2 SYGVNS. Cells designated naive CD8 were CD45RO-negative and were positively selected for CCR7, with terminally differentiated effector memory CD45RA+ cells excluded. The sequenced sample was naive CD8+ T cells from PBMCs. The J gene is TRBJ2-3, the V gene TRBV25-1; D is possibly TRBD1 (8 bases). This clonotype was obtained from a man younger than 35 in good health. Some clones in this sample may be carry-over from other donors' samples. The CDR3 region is CASGGVDRVSTDTQYF. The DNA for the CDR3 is TGTGCCAGCGGGGGGGTGGACAGGGTGAGCACAGATACGCAGTATTTT.